Listed here are 8 T cell receptor beta chains from one sample, sequenced in a study of T cells in Graves' hyperthyroidism and ophthalmopathy. Researchers amplified the TCR beta CDR3 regions from RNA transcripts. Using the HTBI primer set, a first-round RT-PCR was run on the TCR CDR3. MiXCR, run by TCRdb on the multiplex PCR reads, gives a single entry per CDR3 protein. The sample carries approximately 560,000 distinct CDR3 sequences, more than 45% recorded once. Sequenced: peripheral blood or thyroid tissue (not recorded which). The receptor source for this set is a woman aged 18-29 years with Graves' hyperthyroidism.

Ten or more counts support this clonotype. The CDR3 DNA sequence: TGTGCCAGCAGACCTCAAGCGGGATCCGGGGAGCTGTTTTTT. It encodes CASRPQAGSGELFF. The chain employs TRBV7-3 and TRBJ2-2; 7 bases align to TRBD2. Losses at the gene ends were 6 bases for V and 6 bases for J; bases not matched to a gene: 7. Germline V gene sequence: CDR1 SGHTA, CDR2 FQGTGA. The CDR3 has 14 residues.

The chain combines TRBV7-3 with TRBJ2-5; D is perhaps TRBD1 or TRBD2 (5 bases each). Trimming left V 2 bases short and J 7 bases short, with 17 bases between. Per germline, CDR1 SGHTA and CDR2 FQGTGA. This CDR3 is 15 amino acids long. The CDR3 DNA is TGTGCCAGCAGCTTATCAAGTGGGGACGGTGCGACCCAGTACTTC. Protein sequence: CASSLSSGDGATQYF. Using reference TRBV7-3 and TRBJ2-5 for the parts outside the CDR3, the full variable domain is GAGVSQTPSNKVTEKGKYVELRCDPISGHTALYWYRQSLGQGPEFLIYFQGTGAADDSGLPNDRFFAVRPEGSVSTLKIQRTERGDSAVYLCASSLSSGDGATQYFGPGTRLLVL.

The gene calls are TRBV7-9 and TRBJ2-7; a weak D match, TRBD2 (5 bases). The CDR3 runs to 15 residues. Germline lookup yields CDR1 SEHNR and CDR2 FQNEAQ (reference sequence). V lost 5 bases, J lost 2 bases, and 16 bases lay in between. CDR3 loop: CASSQDVEGTYEQYF. DNA of the CDR3: TGTGCCAGCAGCCAAGATGTCGAGGGAACCTACGAGCAGTACTTC.

For this clonotype: The conserved phenylalanine or tryptophan is not found at the CDR3 terminus, so this likely reflects a read error. The chain carries TRBV7-6 and TRBJ1-3, with a tentative D call TRBD1 (5 bases). CDR3 size: 15 residues. The V end lost 5 bases, the J end lost 1 base, and 12 bases lay between the germline ends. Germline V gives CDR1 SGHVS, CDR2 FNYEAQ. The CDR3 loop is CASSEDTHSGNTIYC. DNA for the CDR3: TGTGCCAGCAGCGAGGACACCCATTCTGGAAACACCATATATTGT.

The chain employs TRBV20-1 and TRBJ2-3, with TRBD2 identical over 9 bases. This CDR3 is built from 11 residues. The V gene's germline CDR1 is DFQATT and CDR2 SNEGSKA (reference sequence). V lost 5 bases, J lost 9 bases, and 3 bases stayed unmatched. The DNA for the CDR3 is TGCAGTGCTTCAGGACTAGCGACGCAGTATTTT. Translated: CSASGLATQYF.

On this clonotype itself: At one boundary the junction diverges from the germline segment, which might be a read error. J is TRBJ2-5 and V is TRBV6-5, with D unclear. Germline values: CDR1 MNHEY, CDR2 SVGAGI. This CDR3 is built from 14 residues. CDR3 DNA sequence: TGTGCCAGCAGTCACCAGAAATCTGCGGAGACCCGGTACTTC. It specifies CASSHQKSAETRYF.

The V gene is TRBV10-3, the J gene TRBJ1-2, with D unclear. V was shortened by 6 bases and J by 3 bases, with 8 bases between the two germline ends. CDR3 size: 12 residues. Germline lookup yields CDR1 ENHRY and CDR2 SYGVKD. CDR3 region: CAISHSDYGYTF. In nucleotides, the CDR3 is TGTGCCATCAGCCACAGTGACTATGGCTACACCTTC.

The gene calls are TRBV18 and TRBJ2-5, with 10 nucleotides matching TRBD2. Germline V lookup: CDR1 KGHSH, CDR2 LQKENI. This CDR3 region has 15 residues. V trimming: 6 bases; J trimming: 9 bases; junction bases outside the gene matches: 13. The CDR3: CASSDSGRAWEAQYF. The CDR3 coding sequence is TGTGCCAGCTCCGACAGCGGGAGGGCCTGGGAGGCCCAGTACTTC.